A selection of T cell receptor beta chains follows, all from one sample in a study of T cell changes during pregnancy in multiple sclerosis. The method was immunoSEQ multiplex PCR; TCRdb's version includes in-frame clones alone and lacks a portion of them. The profile shows about 71,000 clones, 91% of them singletons. Material: CD8+ T cells from peripheral blood mononuclear cells, obtained before pregnancy. The receptors originated from a female donor with multiple sclerosis, enrolled in a pregnancy study. CDR3s include the opening cysteine and the closing phenylalanine or tryptophan. D genes are given only for firm matches. The size entry is marked missing in some rows and otherwise reads once, few, many or a size class.

>-|TRBV5-5|-|TRBJ1-4
TGTGCCAGCAGCTGGGATGTGAGACAGCAAAATGAAAAACTGTTTTTT
CASSWDVRQQNEKLFF
>-|TRBV7-2|-|TRBJ2-7
TGTGCCAGCAGCTTAGACCTGTACGGCGAGCAGTACTTC
CASSLDLYGEQYF
>-|TRBV2|-|TRBJ2-2
TGTGCCGCTATGTCGGGGGCGAACACCGGGGAGCTGTTTTTT
CAAMSGANTGELFF
>-|TRBV5-4|TRBD1|TRBJ2-1
TGTGCCAGCAGCTCCCCATCATCCGGGACAGTCTACAATGAGCAGTTCTTC
CASSSPSSGTVYNEQFF
>-|TRBV4-1|TRBD2|TRBJ2-7
TGCGCCAGCAGCCAAGGTTGGGCGGGGGACGACTACGAGCAGTACTTC
CASSQGWAGDDYEQYF
>-|TRBV14|TRBD2|TRBJ2-3
TGTGCCAGCAGTCGGGGGGTCCGCACGCAGTATTTT
CASSRGVRTQYF
>-|TRBV10-3|TRBD2|TRBJ2-1
TGTGCCATCTCCGATCAGGGGCGGGGGGCAACTAACAATGAGCAGTTCTTC
CAISDQGRGATNNEQFF
>-|TRBV11-1|TRBD1|TRBJ2-7
TGTGCCAGCAGCCCCGGGACAGGGCAAACGCAGTACTTC
CASSPGTGQTQYF
>-|TRBV5-4|-|TRBJ1-1
TGTGCCAGCAGCGGGGGGGAGGGCTTGAACACTGAAGCTTTCTTT
CASSGGEGLNTEAFF
>-|TRBV9|TRBD2|TRBJ2-5
TGTGCCAGCAGCGTAGGGGTCGGCGGGGGGGCAGAGACCCAGTACTTC
CASSVGVGGGAETQYF
>-|TRBV4-1|-|TRBJ2-1
TGCGCCAGCAGCCAGGCCGACAGCCTGAGGTACAATGAGCAGTTCTTC
CASSQADSLRYNEQFF
>-|TRBV11-2|TRBD1|TRBJ1-4
TGTGCCAGCAGCCGTGGGACAGGGGGGAAACTGTTTTTT
CASSRGTGGKLFF
>once|TRBV13|-|TRBJ1-4
TGTGCCAGCAGCTTTGACAGGATTAATGAAAAACTGTTTTTT
CASSFDRINEKLFF
>-|TRBV6-6|TRBD1|TRBJ2-2
TGTGCCAGCAGTCCGGGACAGGGGAACACCGGGGAGCTGTTTTTT
CASSPGQGNTGELFF
>few|TRBV5-6|-|TRBJ1-1
TGTGCCAGCGGATTAGGGGACACTGAAGCTTTCTTT
CASGLGDTEAFF
>-|TRBV6-4|TRBD1|TRBJ2-1
TGTGCCAGCAGTGACTCTGCGGGACAGGGTGAAAATGAGCAGTTCTTC
CASSDSAGQGENEQFF
>-|TRBV7-9|-|TRBJ2-3
TGTGCCAGCAGCCTCGGGTTCGGAGACACAGATACGCAGTATTTT
CASSLGFGDTDTQYF
>-|TRBV7-2|-|TRBJ1-1
TGTGCCAGCAGCTATACCATAGCTGAAGCTTTCTTT
CASSYTIAEAFF
>-|TRBV4-1|TRBD1|TRBJ2-1
TGCGCCAGCAGCCAAGATGGGACAGCCTACAATGAGCAGTTCTTC
CASSQDGTAYNEQFF
>-|TRBV4-2|-|TRBJ1-6
TGTGCCAGCAGCTATGACGGGCCCCTCCACTTT
CASSYDGPLHF
>-|TRBV5-6|TRBD1|TRBJ1-4
TGTGCCAGCAGCTGGGGGACAGACTTAACTAATGAAAAACTGTTTTTT
CASSWGTDLTNEKLFF
>-|TRBV5-6|TRBD2|TRBJ2-3
TGTGCCAGCAGCTTGGGGGCGAGAGCGGGGGGTTGGCTAGATACGCAGTATTTT
CASSLGARAGGWLDTQYF
>-|TRBV30|TRBD1|TRBJ1-5
TGTGCCTGGAGTGTAGGGACAGGGTTCGGCAGCAATCAGCCCCAGCATTTT
CAWSVGTGFGSNQPQHF
>-|TRBV2|TRBD1|TRBJ2-6
TGTGCCAGCAGAGATCCCGGGACAGGGGAGCCCGGGGCCAACGTCCTGACTTTC
CASRDPGTGEPGANVLTF
>once|TRBV7-8|-|TRBJ2-2
TGTGCCAGCAGCTACCGCGCTAGGGAGCTGTTTTTT
CASSYRARELFF
>-|TRBV7-9|TRBD1|TRBJ2-4
TGTGCCAGCAGCCAACAAAGGGGGTCCGGGACAGGTGGAGGAAACATTCAGTACTTC
CASSQQRGSGTGGGNIQYF
>-|TRBV7-9|-|TRBJ2-5
TGTGCCAGCAGCTTAGGACAGTTGGAGACCCAGTACTTC
CASSLGQLETQYF
>-|TRBV30|TRBD2|TRBJ2-7
TGTGCCTGGGACCTAGCGGGGTCCTACGAGCAGTACTTC
CAWDLAGSYEQYF
>-|TRBV2|-|TRBJ1-2
TGTGCCAGCAGTGGGGCAGGGGTACGTGGAGGCTACACCTTC
CASSGAGVRGGYTF
>-|TRBV15|TRBD1|TRBJ1-5
TGTGCCACTAGTAAAGACAGGGGCAATCAGCCCCAGCATTTT
CATSKDRGNQPQHF
>-|TRBV27|-|TRBJ2-7
TGTGCCAGCAGTTCCAGCTACGAGCAGTACTTC
CASSSSYEQYF
>once|TRBV9|-|TRBJ1-2
TGTGCCAGTCGGAAAGACGGAGCCTATGGCTACACCTTC
CASRKDGAYGYTF
>-|TRBV2|-|TRBJ2-7
TGTGCCATACTAAATCAGGGTTACGAGCAGTACTTC
CAILNQGYEQYF
>-|TRBV6-5|TRBD1|TRBJ1-1
TGTGCCAGCAGTAAAAGACAGGGGAAAAGGGATGAAGCTTTCTTT
CASSKRQGKRDEAFF
>-|TRBV5-4|-|TRBJ2-3
TGTGCCAGCAGCTTGGGTCAGGGTGGGACAGATACGCAGTATTTT
CASSLGQGGTDTQYF
>-|TRBV5-1|-|TRBJ2-3
TGCGCCAGCAGCTTCGATATCGAACCAATAGACACAGATACGCAGTATTTT
CASSFDIEPIDTDTQYF
>-|TRBV29-1|-|TRBJ1-2
TGCAGCGTTGAAGATCGAGGGGGCTACACCTTC
CSVEDRGGYTF
>-|TRBV27|-|TRBJ1-5
TGTGCCAGCAGTTACGGCAGGGCAGAGTCCCAGCATTTT
CASSYGRAESQHF
>-|TRBV5-6|-|TRBJ2-7
TGTGCCAGCAGCTTCGGGGATTCCTACGAGCAGTACTTC
CASSFGDSYEQYF